Following are 29 T cell receptor beta chains from one sample sequenced in a study of cytomegalovirus exposure and HLA in healthy donors. 60 Vbeta and 13 Jbeta primers were used in PCR. Data came from immunoSEQ multiplex PCR; TCRdb stores just in-frame clones and leaves some out. The sample lists 120,000 to 150,000 clones, over 60% seen once, with 1.5% to 2% in the top ten. Material for sequencing was PBMCs. All receptors come from a man aged 40-55 years in good health and CMV-seronegative.

The genes are TRBV30 and TRBJ1-1, with 7 positions matching TRBD1. The V and J ends lost 7 bases and 5 bases, in that order; junction bases with no gene match: 4. The CDR3 spans 11 residues. Germline V lookup: CDR1 GTSNPN, CDR2 SVGIG (reference sequence). This CDR3 is CALTGETEAFF. The CDR3 region has the DNA TGTGCCTTAACAGGGGAGACTGAAGCTTTCTTT.

The genes are TRBV5-1 and TRBJ1-4; 9 nucleotides line up with TRBD1. Germline V gene data show CDR1 as SGHRS and CDR2 as YFSETQ. The junction had 8 bases not matched to a gene; V was cut back by 2 bases and J by 0 bases. This CDR3 has 18 amino acids. CDR3: CASSFGGQGISTNEKLFF. CDR3 nucleotides: TGCGCCAGCAGCTTTGGCGGACAGGGGATCTCAACTAATGAAAAACTGTTTTTT.

This clone has just a few counts. The rearrangement uses TRBV6-5 and TRBJ1-2, with 10 nucleotides matching TRBD1. The CDR3 spans 12 residues. J gave up 12 bases and V 2 bases, and 3 bases lay outside the gene matches. Germline V gene lookup returns CDR1 MNHEY and CDR2 SVGAGI. The DNA for the CDR3 is TGTGCCAGCAGTTACGGGACAGGGGTCCACACCTTC. Residues: CASSYGTGVHTF.

The chain has TRBV29-1 and TRBJ2-5; possible D gene TRBD1, 5 bases. The germline V gene encodes CDR1 SQVTM and CDR2 ANQGSEA. The CDR3 spans 12 residues. The V end was cut by 4 bases, the J end by 1 base, with 7 bases between. In nucleotides, the CDR3 is TGCAGCGTTGCCGACAGCCAAGAGACCCAGTACTTC. Translated: CSVADSQETQYF.

The rearrangement links TRBV6-1 to TRBJ2-7, with 8 nucleotides matching TRBD1. The CDR3 has 13 amino acids. The germline CDR1 and CDR2 sequences are MNHNS and SASEGT. Trimming at V came to 7 bases and at J to 3 bases, leaving 5 bases not matched to a gene. CDR3 protein: CASTTGQGYEQYF. The CDR3, as DNA: TGTGCCAGCACCACCGGACAGGGCTACGAGCAGTACTTC.

In the case of this clone: The sample holds other DNA sequences that translate to the same CDR3. The chain links TRBV4-2 to TRBJ2-3, with 14 bases fitting TRBD2. The V and J ends lost 4 bases and 2 bases, in that order; junction bases with no gene match: 2. CDR1 is LGHNA, CDR2 YNFKEQ, per germline. The CDR3 consists of 16 residues. The CDR3 loop is CASSRTSGGTTDTQYF. DNA of the CDR3: TGTGCCAGCAGCCGGACTAGCGGGGGGACCACAGATACGCAGTATTTT.

This clone was detected only once. The chain employs TRBV28 and TRBJ1-1; D is unclear. The CDR3 spans 14 residues. Germline values: CDR1 MDHEN, CDR2 SYDVKM. V lost 3 bases and J 5 bases, leaving 13 bases between the germline ends. CDR3 region: CASSLEAAGTEAFF. The CDR3 DNA reads TGTGCCAGCAGTTTGGAGGCAGCCGGGACTGAAGCTTTCTTT.

The V and J genes are TRBV21-1 and TRBJ2-3; the table's D call of TRBD2 was not tested on the DNA. TRBV21-1 is deemed a pseudogene. This CDR3 comprises 16 residues. The CDR3 sequence is CASSSPGGAGPDTQYF. The CDR3 DNA reads as TGTGCCAGCAGCTCCCCCGGGGGGGCCGGCCCAGATACGCAGTATTTT.

The CDR3, as DNA: TGTGCCAGCAGATACCGGGACAGGTTTTTCTACGAGCAGTACTTC. Its translation: CASRYRDRFFYEQYF. The chain recombines TRBV2 with TRBJ2-7, with 8 nucleotides matching TRBD1. The germline gives CDR1 SNHLY, CDR2 FYNNEI. J gave up 3 bases and V 6 bases, and 10 bases lay outside the gene matches. CDR3 length: 15 residues.

CDR3 residues: CASSGGGPSYEQYF. The CDR3 DNA follows: TGTGCCAGCAGCGGGGGGGGCCCCTCCTACGAGCAGTACTTC. V is TRBV5-4 and J is TRBJ2-5, with a tentative D call TRBD2 (7 bases). The J call may be in error: the DNA end matches TRBJ2-7 better. The CDR3 runs 14 residues. Germline-derived CDR1 and CDR2 are SGHNT and YYREEE (reference sequence).

The chain is built from TRBV5-1 and TRBJ2-5, with TRBD1 matching over 9 bases. The J call may not be correct, given that the DNA end is closer to TRBJ2-7. CDR1 and CDR2 from the germline V gene are SGHRS and YFSETQ. The CDR3 is made up of 19 amino acids. The CDR3 DNA follows: TGCGCCAGCAGCTTGCAGGGACAGGGCCGTATAGGGGGATTCTACGAGCAGTACTTC. This encodes CASSLQGQGRIGGFYEQYF.

Notes on this clone: One junction end disagrees with the germline gene, perhaps due to a read error. The genes are TRBV7-9 and TRBJ1-2, with 7 bases that match TRBD1. The CDR3 length is 16 residues. Germline CDR1 SEHNR, CDR2 FQNEAQ (reference sequence). CDR3 nucleotides: TGTTCCAGCAGCTTAATTTGGGCGGGACAGAGTATGGGCTACACCTTC. Amino acids: CSSSLIWAGQSMGYTF.

This chain joins TRBV6-5 and TRBJ2-7, with 12 nucleotides matching TRBD1. The germline gives CDR1 MNHEY, CDR2 SVGAGI. V lost 6 bases and J lost 6; bases outside the gene matches: 6. This CDR3 has 14 amino acids. DNA of the CDR3: TGTGCCAGCAGACACCCGGGACAGGGGGCCGAGCAGTACTTC. Its protein product is CASRHPGQGAEQYF.

CDR3 sequence reads: CASNGAGAVDTQYF. The DNA of the CDR3 is TGCGCCAGCAACGGAGCGGGGGCGGTGGATACGCAGTATTTT. The V call is TRBV4-1, the J call TRBJ2-3; 8 positions agree with TRBD2. The germline CDR1 and CDR2 sequences are MGHRA and YSYEKL. V lost 7 bases, J lost 6 bases, and 9 bases stayed unmatched. The CDR3 is 14 residues long.

The V and J genes are TRBV29-1 and TRBJ2-5; no reliable D call. Germline CDR1 is SQVTM and CDR2 is ANQGSEA. The V and J ends lost 5 bases and 5 bases respectively, with 18 bases between them. This CDR3 spans 14 amino acids. CDR3 amino acids: CSVFTVIKPETQYF. The CDR3, as DNA: TGCAGCGTTTTCACGGTGATAAAACCGGAGACCCAGTACTTC. Together with reference TRBV29-1 and TRBJ2-5, the CDR3 gives the full variable domain: SAVISQKPSRDICQRGTSLTIQCQVDSQVTMMFWYRQQPGQSLTLIATANQGSEATYESGFVIDKFPISRPNLTFSTLTVSNMSPEDSSIYLCSVFTVIKPETQYFGPGTRLLVL.

This chain connects TRBV21-1 to TRBJ2-7; TRBD1 is the table's D call and was not checked against the DNA. TRBV21-1 is a pseudogene locus. CDR3 length: 16 amino acids. CDR3 nucleotide sequence: TGTGCCAGCAGCCAAACAGGGAAGGGGACCTTTTTCGAGCAGTACTTC. Translated, it gives CASSQTGKGTFFEQYF.

The chain recombines TRBV4-1 with TRBJ2-1, with D tentatively TRBD2 (5 bases). The ends were cut back, 0 bases at V and 3 bases at J, with 9 bases in the middle. This CDR3 is 15 amino acids long. Germline lookup yields CDR1 MGHRA and CDR2 YSYEKL. The DNA of the CDR3 is TGCGCCAGCAGCCAAGATAACCGGGACTACAATGAGCAGTTCTTC. This sequence encodes CASSQDNRDYNEQFF.

The table lists this clone with a count of one. J is TRBJ2-5 and V is TRBV10-1, with 10 bases matching TRBD1. Germline V gene sequence: CDR1 WNHNN, CDR2 SYGVQD (reference sequence). After removal of 7 bases from V and 2 bases from J, the junction contained 19 bases not matched to a gene. The CDR3 contains 19 residues. CDR3 sequence reads: CASIKSKTGGDGTQETQYF. In DNA, the CDR3 is TGCGCCAGCATAAAGTCAAAGACAGGGGGCGACGGTACGCAAGAGACCCAGTACTTC.

The chain has TRBV15 and TRBJ1-5; 7 bases match TRBD1. Germline values: CDR1 LNHNV, CDR2 YYDKDF (reference sequence). Losses at the gene ends were 5 bases for V and 4 bases for J; bases not matched to a gene: 2. The CDR3 extends over 13 amino acids. CDR3 bases: TGTGCCACCAGCGAACAGGGGAATCAGCCCCAGCATTTT. Protein sequence: CATSEQGNQPQHF.

CDR3 sequence reads: CASSMTGGNQPQHF. The DNA for the CDR3 is TGTGCCAGCAGTATGACAGGCGGAAATCAGCCCCAGCATTTT. The genes are TRBV6-6 and TRBJ1-5; D is possibly TRBD1 (6 bases). V was trimmed by 5 bases and J by 4 bases, leaving 12 bases between them. Per the germline V gene, CDR1 is MNHNY and CDR2 is SVGAGI (reference sequence). This CDR3 is 14 amino acids long.

This chain links TRBV11-2 with TRBJ1-2, with D hard to call. CDR1 is SGHAT and CDR2 is FQNNGV in the germline V gene. V shed 3 bases and J shed 0 bases, with 5 bases lying between them. This CDR3 is built from 13 residues. This CDR3 is CASSFGANYGYTF. For the CDR3, the DNA is TGTGCCAGCAGCTTCGGAGCTAACTATGGCTACACCTTC.

V and J are TRBV5-8 and TRBJ2-7; 8 bases match TRBD1. Looked up from germline, CDR1 is SGHTS and CDR2 is YDEGEE. The ends lost 6 bases at V and 2 bases at J; junction bases unmatched: 7. The CDR3 runs 14 residues. In DNA, the CDR3 is TGTGCCAGCACCGGAGACAGGGGCGCCTACGAGCAGTACTTC. Its translation: CASTGDRGAYEQYF.

J is TRBJ1-6 and V is TRBV28, with 7 nucleotides matching TRBD1. This CDR3 contains 15 residues. CDR1 is MDHEN and CDR2 is SYDVKM in the germline V gene. Trimming took 2 bases from V and 6 from J; bases not matched to a gene: 4. CDR3 sequence reads: CASSLRQGVNSPLHF. In DNA form, the CDR3 reads TGTGCCAGCAGTTTAAGACAGGGAGTTAATTCACCCCTCCACTTT.

The rearrangement joins TRBV28 to TRBJ1-1, with a weak D call TRBD1 (6 bases). The CDR3 sequence is 14 residues long. Trimming left V 7 bases short and J 5 bases short, with 17 bases between. From germline, CDR1 is MDHEN and CDR2 SYDVKM. This chain's CDR3 is CASTTRGGGTEAFF. The CDR3 coding sequence is TGTGCCAGCACCACCCGAGGGGGGGGGACTGAAGCTTTCTTT.

The chain joins TRBV6-1 to TRBJ1-3, with D perhaps TRBD1 (5 bases). The CDR3 totals 16 residues. Trimming left V 3 bases short and J 0 bases short, with 12 bases between. Per the germline V gene, CDR1 is MNHNS and CDR2 is SASEGT. CDR3 residues: CASSDWGVYSGNTIYF. In DNA form, the CDR3 reads TGTGCCAGCAGTGATTGGGGGGTGTACTCTGGAAACACCATATATTTT.

V usage is TRBV6-5 and J usage is TRBJ2-1; D uncertain. The germline gives CDR1 MNHEY, CDR2 SVGAGI. The V end was cut by 3 bases, the J end by 6 bases, with 9 bases between. The CDR3 has 13 amino acids. In DNA form, the CDR3 reads TGTGCCAGCAGTTATGGCCAGGCCAATGAGCAGTTCTTC. Translating it yields CASSYGQANEQFF.

In the case of this clone: At one of its ends the junction is not consistent with the germline gene, which may arise from a read error. This sequence joins TRBV7-9 and TRBJ2-7, with D possibly matching TRBD2 (5 bases). This CDR3 region has 12 residues. From germline, CDR1 is SEHNR and CDR2 FQNEAQ (reference sequence). CDR3 sequence reads: CSSSFFRDEQYF. In nucleotides, the CDR3 is TGTTCCAGCAGCTTTTTCCGGGATGAGCAGTACTTC.

This clone was seen a single time. The chain employs TRBV27 and TRBJ1-2; D might be TRBD1 (6 bases). Germline lookup yields CDR1 MNHEY and CDR2 SMNVEV (reference sequence). Between the trimmed V and J ends, which lost 3 bases and 7 bases, there was a span of 18 bases. The CDR3 runs 15 residues. As DNA, the CDR3 is TGTGCCAGCAGTTTGACTGTTGGGGGCGCCGGTGGCTACACCTTC. Amino acid sequence: CASSLTVGGAGGYTF.

V usage is TRBV2 and J usage is TRBJ2-2, with 11 bases identical to TRBD2. CDR1 and CDR2 from the germline V gene are SNHLY and FYNNEI. V lost 6 bases, J lost 8 bases, and 11 bases stayed unmatched. The CDR3 is 16 residues long. The CDR3 region is CASRAGLAGGLGELFF. Here the CDR3 DNA reads TGTGCCAGCAGAGCGGGTCTAGCGGGGGGTCTAGGGGAGCTGTTTTTT.